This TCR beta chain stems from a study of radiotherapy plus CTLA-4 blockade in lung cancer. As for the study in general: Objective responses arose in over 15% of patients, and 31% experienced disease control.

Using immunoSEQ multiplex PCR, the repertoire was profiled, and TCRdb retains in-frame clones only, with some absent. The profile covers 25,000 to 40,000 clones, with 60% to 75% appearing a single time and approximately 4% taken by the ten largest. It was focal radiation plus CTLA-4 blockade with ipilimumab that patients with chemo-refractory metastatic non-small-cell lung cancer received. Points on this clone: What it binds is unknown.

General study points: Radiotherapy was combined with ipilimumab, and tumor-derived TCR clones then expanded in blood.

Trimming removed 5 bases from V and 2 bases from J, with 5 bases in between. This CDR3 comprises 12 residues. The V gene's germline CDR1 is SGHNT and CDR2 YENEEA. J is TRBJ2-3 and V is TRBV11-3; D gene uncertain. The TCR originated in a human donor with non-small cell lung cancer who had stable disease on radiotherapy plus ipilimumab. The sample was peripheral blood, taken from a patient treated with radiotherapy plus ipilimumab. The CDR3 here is CASSVHTDTQYF. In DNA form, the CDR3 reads TGTGCCAGCAGCGTACACACAGATACGCAGTATTTT.